Listed here are 15 T cell receptor beta chains from one sample, sequenced in a study of OX40 agonist ivuxolimab in advanced cancers. Profiling relied on immunoSEQ multiplex PCR, and the TCRdb table lists in-frame clones only, not all of them. The sample contains 56,000 or so clones, around 83% of which appear only once. The starting material was CD4+ or CD8+ T cells sorted from blood, obtained in a trial of the OX40 agonist ivuxolimab. The receptors stem from an adult with an advanced solid tumor such as melanoma, head and neck, liver or kidney cancer.

There are a few counts of this clone. The genes are TRBV5-6 and TRBJ2-7, with TRBD2 matching 9 bases. The CDR3 runs 14 residues. Germline V CDR1 and CDR2: SGHDT, YYEEEE. V lost 4 bases and J lost 7; bases outside the gene matches: 9. CDR3 residues: CASSPSGASREQYF. The CDR3 coding sequence is TGTGCCAGCAGCCCTAGCGGGGCCTCCCGAGAGCAGTACTTC.

The genes are TRBV28 and TRBJ1-4; the match to TRBD1 covers 7 bases. CDR3 length equals 14 residues. Germline V CDR1 and CDR2: MDHEN, SYDVKM. With 5 bases clipped from V and 7 bases from J, the junction kept 7 bases outside the gene matches. This CDR3 is CASSNGQVPEKLFF. As DNA, the CDR3 is TGTGCCAGCAGTAATGGACAGGTCCCTGAAAAACTGTTTTTT. Filled out from reference TRBV28 and TRBJ1-4, the complete variable domain reads DVKVTQSSRYLVKRTGEKVFLECVQDMDHENMFWYRQDPGLGLRLIYFSYDVKMKEKGDIPEGYSVSREKKERFSLILESASTNQTSMYLCASSNGQVPEKLFFGSGTQLSVL.

The rearrangement uses TRBV10-3 and TRBJ1-1; 8 positions agree with TRBD1. J gave up 1 base and V 5 bases, and 6 bases lay outside the gene matches. The V gene's germline CDR1 is ENHRY and CDR2 SYGVKD. The CDR3 has 15 residues. Here the CDR3 reads CAISPTGGTNTEAFF. The DNA for the CDR3 is TGTGCCATCAGTCCTACAGGGGGAACGAACACTGAAGCTTTCTTT.

The chain recombines TRBV10-2 with TRBJ2-3; no reliable D call. CDR1 is WSHSY and CDR2 is SAAADI in the germline V gene. With 0 bases removed from V and 6 bases from J, the gap between germline ends came to 4 bases. This CDR3 has 12 residues. CDR3 in DNA: TGCGCCAGCAGTGAGTCGGGCGATACGCAGTATTTT. Encoded protein: CASSESGDTQYF.

This sequence joins TRBV13 and TRBJ1-1; D uncertain. Germline CDR1 PRHDT, CDR2 FYEKMQ (reference sequence). The germline V and J ends were trimmed by 6 bases and 3 bases, with 5 bases remaining between them. The CDR3 spans 11 residues. CDR3 DNA sequence: TGTGCCAGCAGTCTGGACACTGAAGCTTTCTTT. This sequence encodes CASSLDTEAFF.

The rearrangement joins TRBV27 to TRBJ1-5; D unresolved. V lost 3 bases and J lost 1, with 7 bases in between. Germline assignment: CDR1 MNHEY and CDR2 SMNVEV (reference sequence). CDR3 length: 14 residues. The CDR3 sequence: CASSFDGSNQPQHF. CDR3 in DNA: TGTGCCAGCAGTTTTGACGGGAGCAATCAGCCCCAGCATTTT.

This clone was seen just once. V gene TRBV11-2 combines with J gene TRBJ1-2; 7 bases are shared with TRBD1. The CDR3 runs 12 residues. J lost 14 bases, V lost 5 bases, and 11 bases had no gene match. Germline V gene sequence: CDR1 SGHAT, CDR2 FQNNGV. The CDR3 sequence is CASSVTYRGSTF. The CDR3 DNA reads TGTGCCAGCAGCGTAACTTACAGGGGATCGACCTTC.

The genes are TRBV4-1 and TRBJ2-4; 8 bases align to TRBD1. V shed 5 bases, J shed 6 bases, and the junction held 6 bases outside the gene matches. The CDR3 totals 14 residues. Germline values: CDR1 MGHRA, CDR2 YSYEKL. CDR3 bases: TGCGCCAGCAGCTCACAGGGGGATGGAAACATTCAGTACTTC. Translating gives CASSSQGDGNIQYF.

The chain couples TRBV19 to TRBJ2-2; TRBD1 aligns across 12 bases. V was clipped by 4 bases and J by 5 bases; unmatched bases: 2. CDR1 and CDR2 (germline): LNHDA, SQIVND (reference sequence). The CDR3 covers 15 residues. The CDR3 region is CASSRDRGQTGELFF. In DNA, the CDR3 is TGTGCCAGTAGTAGGGACAGGGGGCAAACCGGGGAGCTGTTTTTT.

This clone was detected a few times. The chain joins TRBV11-2 to TRBJ2-1, with 7 nucleotides matching TRBD2. The germline V gene encodes CDR1 SGHAT and CDR2 FQNNGV. The CDR3 consists of 16 residues. V was pared by 0 bases and J by 7 bases, with 9 bases of the junction left unmatched. CDR3 sequence reads: CASSLDWAGVPNEQFF. In DNA, the CDR3 is TGTGCCAGCAGCTTAGATTGGGCGGGAGTCCCGAATGAGCAGTTCTTC.

The rearrangement joins TRBV27 to TRBJ2-1; D unresolved. Per the germline V gene, CDR1 is MNHEY and CDR2 is SMNVEV (reference sequence). This CDR3 is 17 amino acids long. Trimming took off 5 bases at V and 4 bases at J, with 21 bases between the two ends. The CDR3 DNA reads TGTGCCAGCAGTAGTAGCCAAACAGCCGTAGGGTACAATGAGCAGTTCTTC. Protein sequence: CASSSSQTAVGYNEQFF.

CDR3 sequence (DNA): TGTGCCAGCAGGCCCGACAGGGGCGAGCAGTACTTC. Translation: CASRPDRGEQYF. The genes are TRBV2 and TRBJ2-7, with 8 positions matching TRBD1. The CDR3 runs to 12 residues. V was pared by 6 bases and J by 6 bases, with 4 bases of the junction left unmatched. Germline CDR1 is SNHLY and CDR2 is FYNNEI. Variable domain in full (rest from reference TRBV2 and TRBJ2-7): EPEVTQTPSHQVTQMGQEVILRCVPISNHLYFYWYRQILGQKVEFLVSFYNNEISEKSEIFDDQFSVERPDGSNFTLKIRSTKLEDSAMYFCASRPDRGEQYFGPGTRLTVT.

The rearrangement joins TRBV7-3 to TRBJ2-1; TRBD1 matches at 9 bases. Germline-derived CDR1 and CDR2 are SGHTA and FQGTGA. CDR3 length equals 16 residues. J gave up 4 bases and V 5 bases, and 9 bases lay outside the gene matches. The CDR3 DNA reads as TGTGCCAGCAGCCCAACAGGGGGCGCAAATTACAATGAGCAGTTCTTC. Protein sequence: CASSPTGGANYNEQFF.

This chain uses TRBV2 with TRBJ2-1; 7 nucleotides agree with TRBD2. The ends lost 9 bases at V and 13 bases at J; junction bases unmatched: 15. CDR1 is SNHLY and CDR2 is FYNNEI in the germline V gene. This CDR3 region has 13 residues. The CDR3 spells CASTLPQRGPQFF. The DNA of the CDR3 is TGTGCCAGTACCTTACCTCAGCGGGGACCACAGTTCTTC.

This clone was counted a single time. The rearrangement links TRBV7-8 to TRBJ2-7; D perhaps matches TRBD2 (6 bases). CDR1 and CDR2 from the germline V gene are SGHVS and FQNEAQ. V lost 5 bases and J lost 3, with 14 bases in between. This CDR3 contains 14 residues. The CDR3 sequence: CASSNPGGYYEQYF. The CDR3, as DNA: TGTGCCAGCAGCAACCCTGGAGGGTACTACGAGCAGTACTTC.